This T cell receptor beta chain derives from a study of T-cell memory formation after mild COVID-19. Findings and limits, study-wide: Researchers report contracting CD4+ clones mostly in CM and EM, with CD8+ clones in EMRA.

With respect to this clonotype: Its antigen is not known.

Looked up from germline, CDR1 is SGHRS and CDR2 is YFSETQ. This CDR3 is 15 amino acids long. Trimming left V 4 bases short and J 5 bases short, with 18 bases between. TCRdb reprocessed the 5' RACE reads via MiXCR and lists one record per CDR3 protein. The sample includes about 340,000 distinct CDR3 sequences, 15% of them seen just once. The receptor comes from a young man who had mild COVID-19 (a few samples of this study predate the infection). Cell type and time point are not known. Input material: PBMCs or a T cell subset sorted from them (not recorded which). The chain joins TRBV5-1 to TRBJ2-5; possibly TRBD1 or TRBD2 for D (7 bases each). CDR3 DNA: TGCGCCAGCAGCCTAGGGACAGCCGGGGGGGAGACCCAGTACTTC. Protein: CASSLGTAGGETQYF.